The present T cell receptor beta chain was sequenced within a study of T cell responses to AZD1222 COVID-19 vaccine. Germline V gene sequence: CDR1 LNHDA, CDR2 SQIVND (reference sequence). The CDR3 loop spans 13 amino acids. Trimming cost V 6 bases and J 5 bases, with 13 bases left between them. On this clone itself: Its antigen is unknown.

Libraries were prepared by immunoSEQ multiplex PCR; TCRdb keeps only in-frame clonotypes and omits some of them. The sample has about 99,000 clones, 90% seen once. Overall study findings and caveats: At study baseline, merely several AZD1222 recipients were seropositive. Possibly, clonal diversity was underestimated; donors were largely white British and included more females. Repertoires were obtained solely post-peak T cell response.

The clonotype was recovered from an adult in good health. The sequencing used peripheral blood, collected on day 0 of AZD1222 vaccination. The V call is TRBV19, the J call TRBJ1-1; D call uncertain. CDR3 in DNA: TGTGCCAGTAGCATCCGGACCGGGACTGAAGCTTTCTTT. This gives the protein CASSIRTGTEAFF.